Presented here are 24 T cell receptor beta chains from one specimen sequenced in a study of blood T cell repertoires in COVID-19. Using immunoSEQ multiplex PCR, the repertoire was profiled, and TCRdb retains in-frame clones only, with some absent. Counted here are around 89,000 clones, about 87% occurring once; the ten biggest clones make up over 0.45%. Sample: peripheral blood. The source is a man between 60 and 75 years old with acute or convalescent COVID-19.

The chain links TRBV5-4 to TRBJ1-6; TRBD1 matches 9 bases. The ends lost 1 base at V and 7 bases at J; junction bases unmatched: 6. The CDR3 spans 16 residues. Per the germline V gene, CDR1 is SGHNT and CDR2 is YYREEE (reference sequence). CDR3 sequence (DNA): TGTGCCAGCAGCTTGATGCGGGGACAGGGAAATTCACCCCTCCACTTT. Translated: CASSLMRGQGNSPLHF.

The chain couples TRBV9 to TRBJ1-6; no firm D call. Per germline, CDR1 SGDLS and CDR2 YYNGEE. The CDR3 runs to 15 residues. Trimming shortened V by 0 bases and J by 0 bases, and 4 bases separated the two germline ends. Written as DNA, the CDR3 is TGTGCCAGCAGCGTAGGGAGCTCCTATAATTCACCCCTCCACTTT. It translates to CASSVGSSYNSPLHF. The whole variable domain, remainder taken from reference TRBV9 and TRBJ1-6, is DSGVTQTPKHLITATGQRVTLRCSPRSGDLSVYWYQQSLDQGLQFLIQYYNGEERAKGNILERFSAQQFPDLHSELNLSSLELGDSALYFCASSVGSSYNSPLHFGNGTRLTVT.

The V gene is TRBV27, the J gene TRBJ1-1; TRBD1 is a possible D gene (6 bases). The CDR3 extends over 14 amino acids. Trimming cost V 7 bases and J 2 bases, with 14 bases left between them. Germline-derived CDR1 and CDR2 are MNHEY and SMNVEV (reference sequence). The CDR3 coding sequence is TGTGCCAGCACCCCCGGGGGGCCAAACACTGAAGCTTTCTTT. Residues: CASTPGGPNTEAFF.

This clone was detected a few times. The rearrangement uses TRBV5-4 and TRBJ2-1, with TRBD2 matching over 10 bases. The CDR3 spans 16 residues. V gave up 5 bases and J gave up 2 bases; unmatched junction bases: 7. Germline CDR1 reads SGHNT; CDR2 reads YYREEE (reference sequence). The CDR3 is CASRPTGTSAYNEQFF. Written as DNA, the CDR3 is TGTGCCAGCAGACCTACCGGGACTAGCGCCTACAATGAGCAGTTCTTC.

V usage is TRBV19 and J usage is TRBJ1-1; TRBD1 is a possible D gene (6 bases). The germline V gene has CDR1 LNHDA and CDR2 SQIVND (reference sequence). With 3 bases removed from V and 1 base from J, the gap between germline ends came to 9 bases. The CDR3 contains 14 residues. CDR3 sequence reads: CASSMYRENTEAFF. In DNA, the CDR3 is TGTGCCAGTAGTATGTACAGGGAGAACACTGAAGCTTTCTTT.

This clone was counted a single time. The V and J genes are TRBV4-1 and TRBJ2-1; 7 bases map to TRBD2. Germline V gene data show CDR1 as MGHRA and CDR2 as YSYEKL. The CDR3 is made up of 13 amino acids. Trimming cost V 7 bases and J 6 bases; bases outside gene matches: 6. CDR3 sequence: CASTHGTTNEQFF. In DNA form, the CDR3 reads TGCGCCAGCACCCACGGGACTACCAATGAGCAGTTCTTC.

Here the CDR3 DNA reads TGTGCCAGCAGCAAAGGGCACCCGCCGCTCGAAGCTTTCTTT. Protein product: CASSKGHPPLEAFF. This chain joins TRBV21-1 and TRBJ1-1; TRBD1 is taken as the D call from the table, unchecked against the DNA. TRBV21-1 corresponds to a pseudogene. The CDR3 consists of 14 residues.

About this clone itself: Other DNA sequences from this sample encode an identical CDR3 as well. The CDR3 sequence: CATSRVSGGTDTQYF. The CDR3, as DNA: TGTGCCACCAGCAGAGTTAGCGGGGGTACAGATACGCAGTATTTT. The chain is built from TRBV15 and TRBJ2-3, with TRBD2 identical over 9 bases. V was clipped by 1 base and J by 3 bases; unmatched bases: 2. Germline CDR1 and CDR2: LNHNV and YYDKDF (reference sequence). The CDR3 loop spans 15 amino acids.

This chain uses TRBV9 with TRBJ2-5; possible D gene TRBD1, 6 bases. In germline, CDR1 is SGDLS, CDR2 YYNGEE. The V end lost 3 bases, the J end lost 1 base, and 7 bases lay between the germline ends. This CDR3 region has 13 residues. The chain's CDR3 is CASSEGGQETQYF. The CDR3 coding sequence is TGTGCCAGCAGCGAAGGGGGCCAAGAGACCCAGTACTTC.

Here the CDR3 reads CASRRLAGVTGELFF. CDR3 DNA: TGTGCCAGCAGGAGACTAGCGGGGGTTACCGGGGAGCTGTTTTTT. The chain has TRBV6-4 and TRBJ2-2, with TRBD2 matching over 12 bases. V lost 6 bases and J lost 5; bases outside the gene matches: 4. This CDR3 region has 15 residues. Germline V gene data show CDR1 as MRHNA and CDR2 as SNTAGT.

The chain uses TRBV11-2 and TRBJ2-7, with 8 bases aligning to TRBD2. The CDR3 is 17 residues long. The junction had 10 bases not matched to a gene; V was cut back by 1 base and J by 2 bases. Germline loops: CDR1 SGHAT, CDR2 FQNNGV. CDR3 loop: CASSLVSGTRAPYEQYF. CDR3 in DNA: TGTGCCAGCAGCTTAGTCTCTGGGACTAGAGCCCCCTACGAGCAGTACTTC.

This rearrangement joins TRBV24-1 to TRBJ2-5, with 7 bases matching TRBD2. The CDR3 runs to 18 residues. Losses at the gene ends were 5 bases for V and 1 base for J; bases not matched to a gene: 15. CDR1 KGHDR and CDR2 SFDVKD come from the germline V gene. CDR3: CATSARHVAGIIQETQYF. The CDR3 bases are TGTGCCACCAGTGCCCGGCACGTAGCGGGCATTATCCAAGAGACCCAGTACTTC.

The CDR3 DNA sequence: TGTGCCAGCAGTGAGCAGTGGAGCAATCAGCCCCAGCATTTT. It is translated as CASSEQWSNQPQHF. The V gene is TRBV6-1, the J gene TRBJ1-5; D not certain. V gave up 3 bases and J gave up 1 base, with 7 bases separating them. Germline V CDR1 and CDR2: MNHNS, SASEGT. This CDR3 has 14 amino acids.

This rearrangement joins TRBV11-2 to TRBJ1-1; TRBD1 matches at 10 bases. Germline values: CDR1 SGHAT, CDR2 FQNNGV. V lost 5 bases and J lost 7; bases outside the gene matches: 4. CDR3 length: 13 amino acids. This CDR3 is CASSAGQGNEAFF. In nucleotides, the CDR3 is TGTGCCAGCAGCGCGGGACAGGGGAATGAAGCTTTCTTT.

The rearrangement links TRBV12-3 or TRBV12-4 to TRBJ1-2; D possibly corresponds to TRBD1 (5 bases). V dropped 6 bases and J dropped 4 bases, with 12 bases sitting between them. This CDR3 region has 13 residues. CDR3 loop: CASSPDRLYGYTF. DNA of the CDR3: TGTGCCAGCAGCCCCGACAGACTCTATGGCTACACCTTC.

The chain employs TRBV3-1 (or the pseudogene TRBV3-2) and TRBJ1-4, with D unclear. The CDR3 runs to 14 residues. The ends were cut back, 2 bases at V and 3 bases at J, with 7 bases in the middle. Looked up from germline, CDR1 is LGHDT and CDR2 is YNNKEL (reference sequence). CDR3 loop: CASSQRRSNEKLFF. The CDR3 DNA is TGTGCCAGCAGCCAAAGGAGGTCTAATGAAAAACTGTTTTTT.

The J gene is TRBJ2-1, the V gene TRBV12-5, with 11 bases aligning to TRBD2. Losses at the gene ends were 5 bases for V and 6 bases for J; bases not matched to a gene: 15. CDR3 size: 18 residues. Per the germline V gene, CDR1 is LGHNT and CDR2 is FRNRAP. The CDR3 spells CASGPGQGLAVLANEQFF. The CDR3 bases are TGTGCTAGTGGTCCGGGACAGGGACTAGCGGTTCTCGCCAATGAGCAGTTCTTC.

The rearrangement uses TRBV5-6 and TRBJ2-2; a possible D gene is TRBD2 (6 bases). The germline V and J ends were trimmed by 1 base and 3 bases, with 7 bases remaining between them. The length of the CDR3 is 14 residues. Germline CDR1 reads SGHDT; CDR2 reads YYEEEE. The CDR3 here is CASSLWGDTGELFF. In DNA, the CDR3 is TGTGCCAGCAGCTTGTGGGGGGACACCGGGGAGCTGTTTTTT. Filled out from reference TRBV5-6 and TRBJ2-2, the complete variable domain reads DAGVTQSPTHLIKTRGQQVTLRCSPKSGHDTVSWYQQALGQGPQFIFQYYEEEERQRGNFPDRFSGHQFPNYSSELNVNALLLGDSALYLCASSLWGDTGELFFGEGSRLTVL.

This sequence joins TRBV10-3 and TRBJ2-1; possible D gene TRBD2, 5 bases. V was shortened by 6 bases and J by 4 bases, with 10 bases between the two germline ends. The CDR3 loop spans 13 amino acids. In germline, CDR1 is ENHRY, CDR2 SYGVKD. CDR3 in amino acids: CAIRRLNYNEQFF. The CDR3 DNA follows: TGTGCCATCAGACGACTAAATTACAATGAGCAGTTCTTC.

The J gene is TRBJ2-7, the V gene TRBV10-3; 8 positions agree with TRBD2. Per the germline V gene, CDR1 is ENHRY and CDR2 is SYGVKD. V was pared by 2 bases and J by 3 bases, with 15 bases of the junction left unmatched. The CDR3 runs to 18 residues. The CDR3 sequence: CAISEGWKRGFLNYEQYF. The CDR3 DNA follows: TGTGCCATCAGTGAGGGTTGGAAGCGGGGGTTCCTCAACTACGAGCAGTACTTC.

This clone was seen a single time. This chain uses TRBV27 with TRBJ2-2; 9 bases line up with TRBD1. The CDR3 extends over 17 amino acids. Trimming removed 3 bases from V and 11 bases from J; junction bases left unmatched: 16. Germline lookup yields CDR1 MNHEY and CDR2 SMNVEV (reference sequence). The CDR3 sequence: CASSFRRGTGRFVELFF. In nucleotides, the CDR3 is TGTGCCAGCAGTTTTCGTAGAGGGACAGGGAGATTTGTCGAGCTGTTTTTT.

This clone was observed once. The chain links TRBV5-6 to TRBJ2-7; D perhaps matches TRBD2 (5 bases). The CDR3 is 17 residues long. Trimming took off 1 base at V and 0 bases at J, with 17 bases between the two ends. From germline, CDR1 is SGHDT and CDR2 YYEEEE. The CDR3 coding sequence is TGTGCCAGCAGCTTGCTCCGGACTCGCTCTAGCTCCTACGAGCAGTACTTC. Its protein product is CASSLLRTRSSSYEQYF.

The genes are TRBV9 and TRBJ1-5, with 8 bases aligning to TRBD1. CDR1 and CDR2 from the germline V gene are SGDLS and YYNGEE. Losses at the gene ends were 3 bases for V and 5 bases for J; bases not matched to a gene: 7. This CDR3 comprises 15 residues. The CDR3 here is CASSEGTGDYQPQHF. For the CDR3, the DNA is TGTGCCAGCAGCGAGGGGACAGGCGATTATCAGCCCCAGCATTTT.

The CDR3 is CASSPILQGRGEKLFF. The CDR3 nucleotides are TGTGCCAGCTCACCGATTCTACAGGGGCGGGGAGAAAAACTGTTTTTT. V and J are TRBV18 and TRBJ1-4; 7 nucleotides agree with TRBD1. The germline CDR1 and CDR2 sequences are KGHSH and LQKENI. Trimming removed 3 bases from V and 8 bases from J; junction bases left unmatched: 12. The CDR3 sequence is 16 residues long.